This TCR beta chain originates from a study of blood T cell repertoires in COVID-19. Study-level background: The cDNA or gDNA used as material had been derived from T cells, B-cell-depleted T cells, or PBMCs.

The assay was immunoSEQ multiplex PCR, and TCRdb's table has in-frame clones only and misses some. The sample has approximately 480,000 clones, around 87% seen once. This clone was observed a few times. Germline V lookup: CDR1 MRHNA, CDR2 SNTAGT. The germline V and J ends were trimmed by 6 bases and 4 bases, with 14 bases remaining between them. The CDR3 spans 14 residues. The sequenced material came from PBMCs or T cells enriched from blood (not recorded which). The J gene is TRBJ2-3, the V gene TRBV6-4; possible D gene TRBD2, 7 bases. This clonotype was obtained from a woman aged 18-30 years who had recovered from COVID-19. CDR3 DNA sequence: TGTGCCAGCAGCCCCCGAGGGGGGGCAGATACGCAGTATTTT. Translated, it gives CASSPRGGADTQYF.